Presented here are 24 T cell receptor beta chains from one specimen sequenced in a study of blood T cell repertoires in COVID-19. TCRdb's copy holds only in-frame clones and misses some; the assay was immunoSEQ multiplex PCR. The sample has around 150,000 clones; about 80% are singletons. Sequenced input: peripheral blood. These receptors came from a woman aged 80 or over with acute or convalescent COVID-19.

This clone was detected once. V and J are TRBV4-2 and TRBJ2-7; 9 bases fit TRBD2. Germline V gene data show CDR1 as LGHNA and CDR2 as YNFKEQ. V shed 1 base and J 4 bases; nucleotides not matched to a gene: 8. The CDR3 is made up of 16 amino acids. The CDR3 loop reads CASSQAIAGVSYEQYF. The CDR3 DNA sequence: TGTGCCAGCAGCCAAGCTATAGCGGGAGTGTCGTACGAGCAGTACTTC.

This clone was observed many times. The CDR3 DNA follows: TGCAGCGTGTCCGGGACTAGCGCGAAGAGCTCCTACGAGCAGTACTTC. This translates into CSVSGTSAKSSYEQYF. V and J are TRBV29-1 and TRBJ2-7; TRBD2 agrees at 10 bases. This CDR3 comprises 16 residues. V trimming: 6 bases; J trimming: 0 bases; junction bases outside the gene matches: 11. Per the germline V gene, CDR1 is SQVTM and CDR2 is ANQGSEA.

The chain carries TRBV10-2 and TRBJ2-2; 9 bases are a match to TRBD2. The CDR3 spans 16 residues. With 2 bases clipped from V and 5 bases from J, the junction kept 6 bases outside the gene matches. CDR1 is WSHSY and CDR2 is SAAADI in the germline V gene. DNA of the CDR3: TGCGCCAGCAGTGAGAGGGGACTAGCAGGGACCGGGGAGCTGTTTTTT. It codes for CASSERGLAGTGELFF.

This chain uses TRBV7-8 with TRBJ1-4; a weak D match, TRBD1 (5 bases). V was pared by 5 bases and J by 7 bases, with 17 bases between. This CDR3 comprises 15 residues. Looked up from germline, CDR1 is SGHVS and CDR2 is FQNEAQ. Here the CDR3 DNA reads TGTGCCAGCAGCCGAGGTGGGGGGTTTGGTGAAAAACTGTTTTTT. Translated, it gives CASSRGGGFGEKLFF.

CDR3 loop: CASSLSLAGGYEQFF. The DNA for the CDR3 is TGTGCCAGCAGCTTATCGCTAGCGGGAGGTTATGAGCAGTTCTTC. This chain joins TRBV7-2 and TRBJ2-1; 11 bases align to TRBD2. The CDR3 extends over 15 amino acids. The V and J ends lost 2 bases and 8 bases, in that order; junction bases with no gene match: 5. Germline CDR1 reads SGHTA; CDR2 reads FQGNSA.

In its sample, this clone was seen a few times. This rearrangement joins TRBV19 to TRBJ1-6, with D uncertain. V was trimmed by 3 bases and J by 5 bases, leaving 11 bases between them. This CDR3 has 15 amino acids. The germline V gene encodes CDR1 LNHDA and CDR2 SQIVND (reference sequence). The CDR3: CASSMISQHNSPLHF. The DNA of the CDR3 is TGTGCCAGTAGTATGATCTCACAGCATAATTCACCCCTCCACTTT.

The chain has TRBV30 and TRBJ2-2; 11 bases line up with TRBD2. The V gene's germline CDR1 is GTSNPN and CDR2 SVGIG (reference sequence). V lost 1 base, J lost 7 bases, and 8 bases stayed unmatched. This CDR3 has 16 amino acids. The CDR3 is CAWSGTSGRRVGELFF. DNA of the CDR3: TGTGCCTGGAGTGGAACTAGCGGGAGAAGGGTCGGGGAGCTGTTTTTT.

CDR3 protein: CASSSGTGGFTQYF. CDR3 DNA sequence: TGCGCCAGCAGCTCCGGGACTGGAGGATTTACGCAGTATTTT. This chain uses TRBV5-1 with TRBJ2-3; TRBD2 might be the D (6 bases). Germline assignment: CDR1 SGHRS and CDR2 YFSETQ. Trimming stripped 3 bases from V and 8 bases from J, with 16 bases between. This CDR3 is 14 amino acids long.

The chain joins TRBV10-1 to TRBJ2-3, with a tentative D call TRBD2 (5 bases). The germline V and J ends were trimmed by 4 bases and 6 bases, with 11 bases remaining between them. CDR1 and CDR2 from the germline V gene are WNHNN and SYGVQD (reference sequence). The CDR3 runs 13 residues. The CDR3 coding sequence is TGCGCCAGCAGTGGGACTGTTCCGGATACGCAGTATTTT. Protein sequence: CASSGTVPDTQYF.

The genes are TRBV9 and TRBJ1-1; D is ambiguous. Per germline, CDR1 SGDLS and CDR2 YYNGEE. This CDR3 region has 18 residues. The V gene lost 1 base and the J gene lost 3 bases, with 22 bases spanning the gap. The CDR3 DNA is TGTGCCAGCAGCGTATCGCTCCCCTTGCAAGACCGGGACACTGAAGCTTTCTTT. Its protein is CASSVSLPLQDRDTEAFF.

This chain connects TRBV10-2 to TRBJ1-6; 7 bases line up with TRBD1. Germline CDR1 WSHSY, CDR2 SAAADI. Trimming took 6 bases from V and 10 from J; bases not matched to a gene: 6. This CDR3 has 13 amino acids. The CDR3 region is CASSLEGASPLHF. The CDR3 coding sequence is TGCGCCAGCAGCCTGGAGGGGGCCTCACCCCTCCACTTT.

The J gene is TRBJ2-3, the V gene TRBV6-2 or TRBV6-3, with TRBD2 identical over 11 bases. Looked up from germline, CDR1 is MNHEY and CDR2 is SVGEGT. This CDR3 contains 17 residues. The ends lost 2 bases at V and 5 bases at J; junction bases unmatched: 9. This CDR3 reads CASSYLQLAGDVDTQYF. Written as DNA, the CDR3 is TGTGCCAGCAGTTACCTACAACTAGCGGGAGATGTAGATACGCAGTATTTT.

The rearrangement links TRBV10-2 to TRBJ1-1; possible D gene TRBD1, 5 bases. In germline, CDR1 is WSHSY, CDR2 SAAADI. Trimming left V 5 bases short and J 3 bases short, with 13 bases between. The CDR3 has 14 amino acids. For the CDR3, the DNA is TGCGCCAGCAGTAGGGGTGAATGGGACACTGAAGCTTTCTTT. Translated, it gives CASSRGEWDTEAFF.

The chain combines TRBV5-5 with TRBJ1-2, with 8 nucleotides matching TRBD1. V shed 4 bases, J shed 8 bases, and the junction held 7 bases outside the gene matches. Looked up from germline, CDR1 is SGHKS and CDR2 is YYEKEE (reference sequence). The CDR3 is made up of 13 amino acids. CDR3 sequence reads: CASSPGQGGGYTF. The DNA of the CDR3 is TGTGCCAGCAGCCCTGGACAGGGCGGCGGCTACACCTTC.

About this clone itself: Other DNA sequences in this specimen translate into the identical CDR3. V usage is TRBV11-2 and J usage is TRBJ1-1; weak D call: TRBD1 (6 bases). CDR3 length: 13 residues. Germline CDR1 SGHAT, CDR2 FQNNGV. The V end was cut by 5 bases, the J end by 5 bases, with 12 bases between. The DNA of the CDR3 is TGTGCCAGCAGCCTGACAGGCGGGACTGAAGCTTTCTTT. Translation: CASSLTGGTEAFF.

The V gene is TRBV18, the J gene TRBJ2-5; 13 bases line up with TRBD2. This CDR3 has 16 amino acids. The V gene's germline CDR1 is KGHSH and CDR2 LQKENI. The ends lost 4 bases at V and 0 bases at J; junction bases unmatched: 2. CDR3 loop: CASSRGTSGNQETQYF. In DNA, the CDR3 is TGTGCCAGCTCACGCGGGACTAGCGGGAACCAAGAGACCCAGTACTTC.

The chain is built from TRBV4-1 and TRBJ2-1; D possibly corresponds to TRBD2 (6 bases). This CDR3 spans 16 amino acids. The V gene's germline CDR1 is MGHRA and CDR2 YSYEKL. V gave up 1 base and J gave up 5 bases, with 15 bases separating them. The CDR3 spells CASSQVPSDPDNEQFF. For the CDR3, the DNA is TGCGCCAGCAGCCAAGTACCTAGCGACCCCGACAATGAGCAGTTCTTC.

This chain uses TRBV7-9 with TRBJ2-3; D is undetermined. The ends were cut back, 5 bases at V and 1 base at J, with 13 bases in the middle. Germline V lookup: CDR1 SEHNR, CDR2 FQNEAQ (reference sequence). The CDR3 sequence is 15 residues long. CDR3 amino acids: CASSPLLAGTDTQYF. DNA of the CDR3: TGTGCCAGCAGCCCTCTGCTGGCCGGCACAGATACGCAGTATTTT.

This sequence joins TRBV10-3 and TRBJ2-3; D is perhaps TRBD2 (5 bases). Germline CDR1 is ENHRY and CDR2 is SYGVKD. The V and J ends lost 6 bases and 0 bases respectively, with 10 bases between them. CDR3 size: 14 residues. CDR3: CAIRERRSTDTQYF. Written as DNA, the CDR3 is TGTGCCATCAGAGAGCGGAGGAGCACAGATACGCAGTATTTT.

V usage is TRBV18 and J usage is TRBJ2-4; TRBD2 agrees at 12 bases. The CDR3 covers 15 residues. Losses at the gene ends were 3 bases for V and 7 bases for J; bases not matched to a gene: 4. Per the germline V gene, CDR1 is KGHSH and CDR2 is LQKENI. Written as DNA, the CDR3 is TGTGCCAGCTCACCGACTAGCGGGGGAGTGAACATTCAGTACTTC. Translating it yields CASSPTSGGVNIQYF.

The chain links TRBV19 to TRBJ1-5, with D perhaps matching TRBD1 (5 bases). CDR1 is LNHDA, CDR2 SQIVND, per germline (reference sequence). Trimming removed 11 bases at V and 7 bases at J, with 21 bases between. This CDR3 has 14 residues. The CDR3 protein is CACDRDLSGQPQHF. CDR3 nucleotides: TGTGCCTGCGATAGGGACCTCAGCGGGCAGCCCCAGCATTTT.

The V call is TRBV19, the J call TRBJ1-4, with 11 bases lining up with TRBD1. The germline CDR1 and CDR2 sequences are LNHDA and SQIVND (reference sequence). The CDR3 sequence is 16 residues long. Trimming took 5 bases from V and 4 from J; bases not matched to a gene: 6. CDR3 amino acids: CASSYGQGAFNEKLFF. CDR3 nucleotide sequence: TGTGCCAGTAGTTATGGACAGGGGGCCTTTAATGAAAAACTGTTTTTT.

This chain connects TRBV19 to TRBJ2-3; 13 bases line up with TRBD2. Losses at the gene ends were 3 bases for V and 2 bases for J; bases not matched to a gene: 2. The CDR3 is 16 amino acids. Germline V CDR1 and CDR2: LNHDA, SQIVND (reference sequence). The CDR3 DNA is TGTGCCAGTAGTATTGGGACTAGCGGGATCACAGATACGCAGTATTTT. It codes for CASSIGTSGITDTQYF.

The CDR3 spells CASSSRVSYNEQFF. CDR3 coding DNA: TGTGCCAGCAGTTCGAGGGTCTCCTACAATGAGCAGTTCTTC. J is TRBJ2-1 and V is TRBV9; D possibly corresponds to TRBD2 (5 bases). The germline V gene has CDR1 SGDLS and CDR2 YYNGEE. CDR3 length: 14 amino acids. V was clipped by 5 bases and J by 0 bases, with 9 bases between them.